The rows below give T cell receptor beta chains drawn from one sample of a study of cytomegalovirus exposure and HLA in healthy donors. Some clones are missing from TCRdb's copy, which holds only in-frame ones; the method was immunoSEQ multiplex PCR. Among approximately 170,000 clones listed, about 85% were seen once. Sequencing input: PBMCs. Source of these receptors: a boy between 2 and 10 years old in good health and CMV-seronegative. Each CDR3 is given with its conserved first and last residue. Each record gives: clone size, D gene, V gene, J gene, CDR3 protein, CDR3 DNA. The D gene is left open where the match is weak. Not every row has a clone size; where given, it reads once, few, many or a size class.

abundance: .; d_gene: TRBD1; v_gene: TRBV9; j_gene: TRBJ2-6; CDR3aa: CASSPDRGPGANVLTF; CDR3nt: TGTGCCAGCAGCCCCGACAGGGGGCCTGGGGCCAACGTCCTGACTTTC
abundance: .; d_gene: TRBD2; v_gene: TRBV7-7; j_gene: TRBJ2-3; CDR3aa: CASSLGSGGPLSADTQYF; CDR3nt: TGTGCCAGCAGCTTAGGAAGCGGGGGCCCCCTTTCCGCAGATACGCAGTATTTT
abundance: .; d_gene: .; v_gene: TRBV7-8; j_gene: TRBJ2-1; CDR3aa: CASSRKTGSYNEQFF; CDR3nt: TGTGCCAGCAGCCGTAAGACAGGCTCCTACAATGAGCAGTTCTTC
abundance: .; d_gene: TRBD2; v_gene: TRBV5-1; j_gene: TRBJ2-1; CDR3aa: CASSLPPSGGSNEQFF; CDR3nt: TGCGCCAGCAGCTTGCCTCCTAGCGGGGGCTCCAATGAGCAGTTCTTC
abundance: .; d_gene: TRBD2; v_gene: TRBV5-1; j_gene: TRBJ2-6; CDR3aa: CASSSGLAGISGANVLTF; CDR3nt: TGCGCCAGCAGCTCCGGACTAGCGGGGATCTCTGGGGCCAACGTCCTGACTTTC
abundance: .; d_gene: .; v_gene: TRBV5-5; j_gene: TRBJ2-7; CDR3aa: CASSGGPDYEQYF; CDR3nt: TGTGCCAGCAGCGGGGGCCCGGACTACGAGCAGTACTTC
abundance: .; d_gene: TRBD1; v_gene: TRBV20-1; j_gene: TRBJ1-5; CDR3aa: CSARLGTGEHF; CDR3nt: TGCAGTGCTAGACTCGGGACAGGGGAACATTTT
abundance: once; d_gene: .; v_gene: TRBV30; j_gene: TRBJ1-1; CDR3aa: CAWRQSEAFF; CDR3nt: TGTGCCTGGAGACAGAGTGAAGCTTTCTTT
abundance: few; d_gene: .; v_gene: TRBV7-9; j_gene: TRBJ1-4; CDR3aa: CSSSFAQGFLFF; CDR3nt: TGTTCCAGCAGCTTCGCCCAGGGATTCCTGTTTTTT
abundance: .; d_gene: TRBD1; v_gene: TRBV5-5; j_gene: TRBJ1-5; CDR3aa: CASSSVPGQSNQPQHF; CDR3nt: TGTGCCAGCAGCTCGGTACCGGGACAGAGCAATCAGCCCCAGCATTTT
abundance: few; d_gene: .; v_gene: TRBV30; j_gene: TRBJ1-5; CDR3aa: CAWSATNQPQHF; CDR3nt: TGTGCCTGGAGTGCGACTAATCAGCCCCAGCATTTT
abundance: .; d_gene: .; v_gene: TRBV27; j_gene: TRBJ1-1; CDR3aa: CASSPGLLPNTEAFF; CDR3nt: TGTGCCAGCAGCCCGGGACTCCTTCCGAACACTGAAGCTTTCTTT
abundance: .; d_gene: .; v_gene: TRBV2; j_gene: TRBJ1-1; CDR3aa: CASRYGTNTEAFF; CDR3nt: TGTGCCAGCAGATATGGGACTAACACTGAAGCTTTCTTT
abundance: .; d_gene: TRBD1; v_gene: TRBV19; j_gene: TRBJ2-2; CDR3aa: CASSADRVWTGELFF; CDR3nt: TGTGCCAGTAGTGCGGACAGGGTGTGGACCGGGGAGCTGTTTTTT
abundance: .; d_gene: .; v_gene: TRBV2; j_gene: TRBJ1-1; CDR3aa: CASSTQSGLRGDEAFF; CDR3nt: TGTGCCAGCAGCACCCAATCAGGTTTACGGGGGGATGAGGCTTTCTTT
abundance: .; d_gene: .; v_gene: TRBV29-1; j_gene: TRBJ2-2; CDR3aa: CSVGGNTGELFF; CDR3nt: TGCAGCGTTGGAGGGAACACCGGGGAGCTGTTTTTT
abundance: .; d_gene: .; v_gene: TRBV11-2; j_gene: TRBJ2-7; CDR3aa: CASSLQQGPYEQYF; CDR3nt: TGTGCCAGCAGCTTACAACAGGGACCCTACGAGCAGTACTTC
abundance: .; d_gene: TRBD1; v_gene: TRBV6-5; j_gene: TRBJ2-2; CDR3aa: CASLQGANTGELFF; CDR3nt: TGTGCCAGCCTACAGGGGGCGAACACCGGGGAGCTGTTTTTT
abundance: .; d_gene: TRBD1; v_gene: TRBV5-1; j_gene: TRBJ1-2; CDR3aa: CASSLALQGSSYGYTF; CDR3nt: TGCGCCAGCAGCTTGGCCCTACAGGGGAGTTCCTATGGCTACACCTTC
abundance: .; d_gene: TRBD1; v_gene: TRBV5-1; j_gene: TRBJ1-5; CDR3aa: CASSLGTDNQPQHF; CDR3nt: TGCGCCAGCAGCCTCGGGACAGATAATCAGCCCCAGCATTTT
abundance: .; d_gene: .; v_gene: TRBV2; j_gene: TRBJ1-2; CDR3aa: CASRELGASGYTF; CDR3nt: TGTGCCAGCAGAGAACTGGGGGCGAGTGGCTACACCTTC
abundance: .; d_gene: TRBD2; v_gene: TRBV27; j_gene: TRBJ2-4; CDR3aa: CASSPRRGEGIQYF; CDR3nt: TGTGCCAGCAGTCCACGTCGGGGGGAGGGCATTCAGTACTTC
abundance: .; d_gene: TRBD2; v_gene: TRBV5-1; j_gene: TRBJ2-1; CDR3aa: CASSLDIAGSYNEQFF; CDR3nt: TGCGCCAGCAGCTTGGACATAGCGGGGTCCTACAATGAGCAGTTCTTC
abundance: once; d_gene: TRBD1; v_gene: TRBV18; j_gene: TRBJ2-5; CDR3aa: CASSAGTGVLETQYF; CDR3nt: TGTGCCAGCTCAGCCGGGACAGGGGTTTTGGAGACCCAGTACTTC
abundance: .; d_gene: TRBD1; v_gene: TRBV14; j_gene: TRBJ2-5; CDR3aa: CASSLLPGQGRETQYF; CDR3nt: TGTGCCAGCAGCCTACTTCCGGGACAGGGGAGAGAGACCCAGTACTTC
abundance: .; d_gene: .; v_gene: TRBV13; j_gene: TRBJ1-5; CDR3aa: CASSLRGAVGQPQHF; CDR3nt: TGTGCCAGCAGCTTACGGGGGGCGGTCGGTCAGCCCCAGCATTTT
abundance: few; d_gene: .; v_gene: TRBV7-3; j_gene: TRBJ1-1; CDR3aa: CASAGDEAFF; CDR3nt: TGTGCCAGCGCGGGGGATGAAGCTTTCTTT
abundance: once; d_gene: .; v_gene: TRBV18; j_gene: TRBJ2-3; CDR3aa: CASSPYPGISTDTQYF; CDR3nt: TGTGCCAGCTCACCCTACCCGGGGATATCCACAGATACGCAGTATTTT
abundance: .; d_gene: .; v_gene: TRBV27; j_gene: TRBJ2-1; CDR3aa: CASSLQQSSYNEQFF; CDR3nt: TGTGCCAGCAGTTTACAACAGTCGTCCTACAATGAGCAGTTCTTC
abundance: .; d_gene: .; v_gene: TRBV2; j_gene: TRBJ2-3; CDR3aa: CASTADTQYF; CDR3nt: TGTGCCAGCACGGCAGATACGCAGTATTTT
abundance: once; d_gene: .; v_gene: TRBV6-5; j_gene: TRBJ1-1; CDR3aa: CASSRSKTGNTEAFF; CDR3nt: TGTGCCAGCAGTCGATCTAAGACAGGCAACACTGAAGCTTTCTTT
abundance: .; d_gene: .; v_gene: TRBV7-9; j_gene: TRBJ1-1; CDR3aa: CASSPRARGGTEAFF; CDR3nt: TGTGCCAGCAGCCCCCGGGCCAGGGGTGGGACTGAAGCTTTCTTT
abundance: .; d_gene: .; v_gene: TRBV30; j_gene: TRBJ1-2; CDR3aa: CAWSAGGTGYTF; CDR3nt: TGTGCCTGGAGTGCTGGGGGCACGGGCTACACCTTC
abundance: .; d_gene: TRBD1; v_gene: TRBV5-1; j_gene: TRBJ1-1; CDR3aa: CASSLAPGLRGAEAFF; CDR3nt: TGCGCCAGCAGCTTGGCCCCAGGACTCAGGGGGGCTGAAGCTTTCTTT
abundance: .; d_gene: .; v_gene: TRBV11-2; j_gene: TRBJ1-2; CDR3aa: CASSLATGCGYTF; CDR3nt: TGTGCCAGCAGCTTAGCTACAGGGTGTGGCTACACCTTC
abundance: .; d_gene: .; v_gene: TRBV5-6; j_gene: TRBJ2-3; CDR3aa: CASSLAGRLTDTQYF; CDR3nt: TGTGCCAGCAGCTTGGCCGGGAGACTCACAGATACGCAGTATTTT
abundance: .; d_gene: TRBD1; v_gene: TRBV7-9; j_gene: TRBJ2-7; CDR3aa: CASSTPGQGGHEQYF; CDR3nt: TGTGCCAGCAGTACGCCGGGACAGGGCGGACACGAGCAGTACTTC
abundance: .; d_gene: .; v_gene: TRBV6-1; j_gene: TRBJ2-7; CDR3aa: CASSEGRLGPPYEQYF; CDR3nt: TGTGCCAGCAGTGAGGGTCGTCTGGGCCCCCCCTACGAGCAGTACTTC
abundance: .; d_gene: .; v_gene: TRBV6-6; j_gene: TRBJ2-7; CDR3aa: CASSYPQSYEQYF; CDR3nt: TGTGCCAGCAGTTATCCACAGTCCTACGAGCAGTACTTC
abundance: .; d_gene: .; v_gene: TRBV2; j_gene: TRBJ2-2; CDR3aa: CASSEGWSTGVTGELFF; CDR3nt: TGTGCCAGCAGTGAAGGATGGTCGACGGGGGTGACCGGGGAGCTGTTTTTT
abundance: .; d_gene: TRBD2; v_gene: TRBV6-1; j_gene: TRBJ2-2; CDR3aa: CASTMAGGTGELFF; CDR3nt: TGTGCCAGCACCATGGCGGGGGGAACCGGGGAGCTGTTTTTT
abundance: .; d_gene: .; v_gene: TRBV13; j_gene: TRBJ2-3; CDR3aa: CASRGALSTDTQYF; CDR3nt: TGTGCCAGCAGGGGGGCCCTTAGCACAGATACGCAGTATTTT
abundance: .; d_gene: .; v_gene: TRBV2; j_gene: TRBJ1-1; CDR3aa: CASSVRGVTEAFF; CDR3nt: TGTGCCAGCAGTGTCCGAGGTGTCACTGAAGCTTTCTTC
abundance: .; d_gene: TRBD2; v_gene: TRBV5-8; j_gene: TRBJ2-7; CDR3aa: CASSLVPRISGTSGSYEQYF; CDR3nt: TGTGCCAGCAGCTTGGTCCCCAGGATTTCGGGGACTAGCGGATCCTACGAGCAGTACTTC
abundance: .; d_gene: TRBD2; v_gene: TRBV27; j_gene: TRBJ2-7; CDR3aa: CASSGGAGVYEQYF; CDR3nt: TGTGCCAGCAGCGGGGGGGCGGGAGTCTACGAGCAGTACTTC
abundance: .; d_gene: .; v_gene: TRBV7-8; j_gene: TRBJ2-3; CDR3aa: CASSLYRATDTQYF; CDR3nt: TGTGCCAGCAGCTTATACAGGGCTACGGATACGCAGTATTTT